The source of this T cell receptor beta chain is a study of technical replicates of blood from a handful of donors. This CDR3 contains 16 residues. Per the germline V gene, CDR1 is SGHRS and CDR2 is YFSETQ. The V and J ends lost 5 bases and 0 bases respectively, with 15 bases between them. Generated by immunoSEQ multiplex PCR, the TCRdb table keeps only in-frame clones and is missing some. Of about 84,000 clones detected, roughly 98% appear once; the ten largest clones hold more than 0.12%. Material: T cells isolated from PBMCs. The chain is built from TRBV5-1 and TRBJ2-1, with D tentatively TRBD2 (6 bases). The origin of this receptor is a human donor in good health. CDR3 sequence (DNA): TGCGCCAGCAGGGAATCCGGAGGGAGCTCCTACAATGAGCAGTTCTTC. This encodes CASRESGGSSYNEQFF.